These 21 T cell receptor beta chains were all obtained from the same sample, sequenced in a study of T cells and Merkel cell carcinoma outcomes. The assay was immunoSEQ multiplex PCR, and TCRdb's table has in-frame clones only and misses some. The sample contains 15,000 to 19,000 clones, approximately 87% of which appear only once. Sequenced material: tumor tissue from Merkel cell carcinoma. Every receptor here comes from a human donor with Merkel cell carcinoma.

J is TRBJ1-3 and V is TRBV5-1, with 8 bases lining up with TRBD1. The ends lost 4 bases at V and 1 base at J; junction bases unmatched: 4. The germline CDR1 and CDR2 sequences are SGHRS and YFSETQ. The CDR3 consists of 15 residues. The DNA for the CDR3 is TGCGCCAGCAGCGAGGGGACAGGTTCTGGAAACACCATATATTTT. Translation gives CASSEGTGSGNTIYF.

The V and J genes are TRBV28 and TRBJ2-1; 9 nucleotides line up with TRBD1. V lost 9 bases and J lost 5; bases outside the gene matches: 5. This CDR3 is 13 amino acids long. Germline V CDR1 and CDR2: MDHEN, SYDVKM. The CDR3 loop is CARYRGHDNEQFF. CDR3 in DNA: TGTGCCAGATACAGGGGGCATGACAATGAGCAGTTCTTC.

This chain connects TRBV30 to TRBJ2-7; 7 bases are a match to TRBD1. This CDR3 is built from 13 residues. The V segment lost 2 bases and the J segment 4 bases; nucleotides outside the gene matches: 5. The germline gives CDR1 GTSNPN, CDR2 SVGIG (reference sequence). This CDR3 is CAWSLGTAYEQYF. The DNA of the CDR3 is TGTGCCTGGAGTCTAGGGACAGCTTACGAGCAGTACTTC.

The rearrangement joins TRBV20-1 to TRBJ1-2; D gene ambiguous. The CDR3 sequence is 11 residues long. V was trimmed by 0 bases and J by 6 bases, leaving 5 bases between them. The germline V gene encodes CDR1 DFQATT and CDR2 SNEGSKA (reference sequence). The CDR3 region is CSAREVNGYTF. Here the CDR3 DNA reads TGCAGTGCTAGAGAGGTGAATGGCTACACCTTC.

The gene calls are TRBV29-1 and TRBJ2-5; 10 bases are shared with TRBD1. The CDR3 extends over 13 amino acids. Germline CDR1 SQVTM, CDR2 ANQGSEA. V dropped 3 bases and J dropped 5; count of bases not matched to a gene: 3. CDR3 nucleotide sequence: TGCAGCGTTGATAGGACAGGGGGGGAGACCCAGTACTTC. This translates into CSVDRTGGETQYF. Drawing the rest from reference TRBV29-1 and TRBJ2-5, the complete variable domain is SAVISQKPSRDICQRGTSLTIQCQVDSQVTMMFWYRQQPGQSLTLIATANQGSEATYESGFVIDKFPISRPNLTFSTLTVSNMSPEDSSIYLCSVDRTGGETQYFGPGTRLLVL.

The chain uses TRBV28 and TRBJ1-4; possibly TRBD1 for D (6 bases). Trimming took 6 bases from V and 6 from J, leaving 14 bases between them. The germline gives CDR1 MDHEN, CDR2 SYDVKM. The CDR3 spans 14 residues. CDR3 loop: CASSQGGWDEKLFF. CDR3 in DNA: TGTGCCAGCAGCCAAGGGGGTTGGGATGAAAAACTGTTTTTT.

V usage is TRBV7-2 and J usage is TRBJ2-6; no definite D call. This CDR3 contains 14 residues. The V gene lost 7 bases and the J gene lost 0 bases, with 7 bases spanning the gap. Looked up from germline, CDR1 is SGHTA and CDR2 is FQGNSA. The CDR3 spells CASTIDSGANVLTF. In DNA, the CDR3 is TGTGCCAGCACCATTGACTCTGGGGCCAACGTCCTGACTTTC.

The chain joins TRBV10-3 to TRBJ2-1; 7 nucleotides align to TRBD2. The V segment lost 4 bases and the J segment 2 bases; nucleotides outside the gene matches: 11. The germline CDR1 and CDR2 sequences are ENHRY and SYGVKD. The CDR3 has 17 residues. DNA for the CDR3: TGTGCCATCAGTGCGGACGGCGGGAGATTAACCTACAATGAGCAGTTCTTC. Translating gives CAISADGGRLTYNEQFF.

The rearrangement uses TRBV7-9 and TRBJ1-2, with no clear D. Per germline, CDR1 SEHNR and CDR2 FQNEAQ (reference sequence). V dropped 1 base and J dropped 8 bases, with 17 bases sitting between them. This CDR3 contains 15 residues. The CDR3 DNA sequence: TGTGCCAGCAGCTTAGATCCCGAGGTTCTAGGCGGCTACACCTTC. Translating it yields CASSLDPEVLGGYTF.

The V gene is TRBV5-4, the J gene TRBJ1-1, with TRBD1 matching over 8 bases. The germline V gene has CDR1 SGHNT and CDR2 YYREEE (reference sequence). CDR3 length: 13 amino acids. CDR3 bases: TGTGCTGGGACAACAGGGGGGGACACTGAAGCTTTCTTT. It translates to CAGTTGGDTEAFF. Combining the CDR3 with reference TRBV5-4 and TRBJ1-1 gives the whole variable domain ETGVTQSPTHLIKTRGQQVTLRCSSQSGHNTVSWYQQALGQGPQFIFQYYREEENGRGNFPPRFSGLQFPNYSSELNVNALELDDSALYLCAGTTGGDTEAFFGQGTRLTVV.

V and J are TRBV2 and TRBJ2-7; no definite D call. This CDR3 has 14 residues. V shed 2 bases and J shed 4 bases, with 12 bases lying between them. Germline CDR1 SNHLY, CDR2 FYNNEI. CDR3 nucleotide sequence: TGTGCCAGCAGTGAAAGCCCCCAACGGTACGAGCAGTACTTC. Protein sequence: CASSESPQRYEQYF.

The chain is built from TRBV25-1 and TRBJ2-1; 11 bases are shared with TRBD2. There are 16 residues in the CDR3. In germline, CDR1 is MGHDK, CDR2 SYGVNS. The V gene end was trimmed by 1 base and the J gene end by 5 bases; junction bases not matched to a gene: 4. The CDR3 DNA sequence: TGTGCCAGCAGTGAATTTGGGACTAGCGGAAACAATGAGCAGTTCTTC. Translating gives CASSEFGTSGNNEQFF.

This rearrangement joins TRBV19 to TRBJ1-2; D unresolved. There are 13 residues in the CDR3. Trimming cost V 2 bases and J 3 bases, with 7 bases left between them. From germline, CDR1 is LNHDA and CDR2 SQIVND (reference sequence). The CDR3 protein is CASSIRSHYGYTF. CDR3 DNA sequence: TGTGCCAGTAGTATAAGATCCCACTATGGCTACACCTTC.

The genes are TRBV5-4 and TRBJ2-2; D remains unclear. The CDR3 runs 12 residues. Germline V gene lookup returns CDR1 SGHNT and CDR2 YYREEE (reference sequence). V dropped 3 bases and J dropped 7 bases, with 7 bases sitting between them. The CDR3 region is CASSSKDGELFF. The DNA for the CDR3 is TGTGCCAGCAGCTCGAAGGACGGGGAGCTGTTTTTT.

V is TRBV29-1 and J is TRBJ2-1; TRBD2 is a possible D gene (6 bases). Trimming pared 3 bases from V and 4 bases from J, leaving 13 bases between. The germline V gene encodes CDR1 SQVTM and CDR2 ANQGSEA. CDR3 length equals 14 residues. The CDR3 coding sequence is TGCAGCGTTGATAACCAGCGGGTATACAATGAGCAGTTCTTC. This encodes CSVDNQRVYNEQFF.

This rearrangement joins TRBV28 to TRBJ2-5; D might be TRBD1 (5 bases). CDR1 MDHEN and CDR2 SYDVKM come from the germline V gene. Deletions cut 7 bases from V and 5 bases from J, with 14 bases between. CDR3 length equals 13 residues. CDR3 in DNA: TGTGCCAGCAAGGTGCAGGGCCGGGAGACCCAGTACTTC. Protein: CASKVQGRETQYF.

The V call is TRBV5-4, the J call TRBJ1-1; tentatively, D is TRBD1 (6 bases). V lost 5 bases to trimming and J lost 6 bases, with 20 bases between them. CDR3 size: 15 residues. Looked up from germline, CDR1 is SGHNT and CDR2 is YYREEE (reference sequence). CDR3 bases: TGTGCCAGCAGACCCCCGGGGGCTTGGGGGGCTGAAGCTTTCTTT. Its protein is CASRPPGAWGAEAFF.

V gene TRBV7-3 combines with J gene TRBJ2-7; D call uncertain. Germline lookup yields CDR1 SGHTA and CDR2 FQGTGA. The CDR3 runs 14 residues. V was pared by 1 base and J by 3 bases, with 10 bases between. CDR3: CASSLSAGNYEQYF. In DNA, the CDR3 is TGTGCCAGCAGCTTAAGCGCAGGAAACTACGAGCAGTACTTC.

The chain couples TRBV9 to TRBJ2-3; 8 nucleotides line up with TRBD2. V trimming: 8 bases; J trimming: 0 bases; junction bases outside the gene matches: 8. The CDR3 spans 15 residues. Germline V CDR1 and CDR2: SGDLS, YYNGEE. CDR3 coding DNA: TGTGCCAGTGGGGAGCTAGCGGGTAGCACAGATACGCAGTATTTT. Its protein is CASGELAGSTDTQYF.

DNA for the CDR3: TGTGCCAGTCGGCGGACAGTGTTAAATGGCTACACCTTC. Its protein product is CASRRTVLNGYTF. The chain uses TRBV27 and TRBJ1-2; D perhaps matches TRBD1 (6 bases). V shed 9 bases and J shed 6 bases, with 17 bases lying between them. Germline values: CDR1 MNHEY, CDR2 SMNVEV (reference sequence). The CDR3 sequence is 13 residues long.

The chain combines TRBV5-5 with TRBJ1-5; D gene ambiguous. Germline CDR1 reads SGHKS; CDR2 reads YYEKEE (reference sequence). This CDR3 is built from 15 residues. Between the trimmed V and J ends, which lost 0 bases and 4 bases, there was a span of 11 bases. The CDR3 is CASSLALTNNQPQHF. CDR3 sequence (DNA): TGTGCCAGCAGCTTGGCCTTAACAAATAATCAGCCCCAGCATTTT.